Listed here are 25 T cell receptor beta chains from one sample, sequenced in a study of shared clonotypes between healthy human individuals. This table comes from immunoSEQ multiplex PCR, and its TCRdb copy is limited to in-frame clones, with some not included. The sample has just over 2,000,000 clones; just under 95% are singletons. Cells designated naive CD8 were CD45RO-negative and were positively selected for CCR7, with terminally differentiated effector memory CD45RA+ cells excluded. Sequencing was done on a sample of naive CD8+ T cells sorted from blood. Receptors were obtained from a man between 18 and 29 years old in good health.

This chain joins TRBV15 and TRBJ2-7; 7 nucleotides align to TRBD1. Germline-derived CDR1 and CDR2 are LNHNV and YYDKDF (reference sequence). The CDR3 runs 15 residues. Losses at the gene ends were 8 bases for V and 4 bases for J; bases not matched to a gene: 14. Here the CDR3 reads CATQGVPGEGYEQYF. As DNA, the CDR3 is TGTGCCACCCAGGGGGTCCCAGGGGAAGGGTACGAGCAGTACTTC.

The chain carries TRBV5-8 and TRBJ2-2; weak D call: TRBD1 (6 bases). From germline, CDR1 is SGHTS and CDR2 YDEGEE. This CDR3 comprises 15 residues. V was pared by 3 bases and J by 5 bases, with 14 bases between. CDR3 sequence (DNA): TGTGCCAGCAGCTACCGGAGTAGGGGGACCGGGGAGCTGTTTTTT. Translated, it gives CASSYRSRGTGELFF.

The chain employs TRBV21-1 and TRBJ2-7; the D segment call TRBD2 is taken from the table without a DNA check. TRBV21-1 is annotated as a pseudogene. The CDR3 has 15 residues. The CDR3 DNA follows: TGTGCCAGCAGCAAAGAGGGCGGGGGGTTCTACGAGCAGTACTTC. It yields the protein CASSKEGGGFYEQYF.

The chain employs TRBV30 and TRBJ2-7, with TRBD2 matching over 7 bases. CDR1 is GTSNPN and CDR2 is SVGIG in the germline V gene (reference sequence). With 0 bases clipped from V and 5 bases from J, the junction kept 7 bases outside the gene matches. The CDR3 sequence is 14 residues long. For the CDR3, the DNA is TGTGCCTGGAGTGTGCCGGGGGGTGTCGACGAGCAGTACTTC. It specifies CAWSVPGGVDEQYF.

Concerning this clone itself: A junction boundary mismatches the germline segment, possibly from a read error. This CDR3 reads CASSLARLHEQYF. CDR3 sequence (DNA): TGTGCTAGCAGTCTTGCACGCCTGCACGAGCAGTACTTC. This chain joins TRBV7-7 and TRBJ2-7; D uncertain. The germline gives CDR1 SSHAT, CDR2 FNYEAQ (reference sequence). This CDR3 contains 13 residues.

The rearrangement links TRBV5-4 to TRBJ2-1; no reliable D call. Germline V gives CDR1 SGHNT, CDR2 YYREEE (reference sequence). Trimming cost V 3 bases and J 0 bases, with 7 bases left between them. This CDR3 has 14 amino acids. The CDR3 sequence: CASSSTLSYNEQFF. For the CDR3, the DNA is TGTGCCAGCAGCTCGACCCTCTCCTACAATGAGCAGTTCTTC.

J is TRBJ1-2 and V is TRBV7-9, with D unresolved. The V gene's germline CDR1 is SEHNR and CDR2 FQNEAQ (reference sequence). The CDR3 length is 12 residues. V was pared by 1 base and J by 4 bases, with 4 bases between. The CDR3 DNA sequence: TGTGCCAGCAGCTTAGATACCTATGGCTACACCTTC. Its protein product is CASSLDTYGYTF. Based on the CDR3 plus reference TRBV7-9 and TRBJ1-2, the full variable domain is DTGVSQNPRHKITKRGQNVTFRCDPISEHNRLYWYRQTLGQGPEFLTYFQNEAQLEKSRLLSDRFSAERPKGSFSTLEIQRTEQGDSAMYLCASSLDTYGYTFGSGTRLTVV.

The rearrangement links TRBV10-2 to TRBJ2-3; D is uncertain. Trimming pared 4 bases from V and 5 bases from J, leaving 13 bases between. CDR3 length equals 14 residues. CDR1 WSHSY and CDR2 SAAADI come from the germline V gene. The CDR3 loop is CASSGLGKIDTQYF. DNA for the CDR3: TGCGCCAGCAGTGGTCTGGGGAAGATAGATACGCAGTATTTT.

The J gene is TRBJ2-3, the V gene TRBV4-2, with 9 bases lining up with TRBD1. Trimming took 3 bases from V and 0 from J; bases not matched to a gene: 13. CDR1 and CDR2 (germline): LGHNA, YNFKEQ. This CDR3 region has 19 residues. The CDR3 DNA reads TGTGCCAGCAGCCAGGCCGCACGACGGGACAGGGCTAGCACAGATACGCAGTATTTT. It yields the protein CASSQAARRDRASTDTQYF.

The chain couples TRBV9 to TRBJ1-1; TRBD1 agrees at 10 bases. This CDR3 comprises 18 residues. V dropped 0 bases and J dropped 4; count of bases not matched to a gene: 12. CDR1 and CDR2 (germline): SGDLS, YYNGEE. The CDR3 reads CASSVDSGQGPSSTEAFF. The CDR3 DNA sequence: TGTGCCAGCAGCGTAGATTCGGGACAGGGGCCATCGAGCACTGAAGCTTTCTTT.

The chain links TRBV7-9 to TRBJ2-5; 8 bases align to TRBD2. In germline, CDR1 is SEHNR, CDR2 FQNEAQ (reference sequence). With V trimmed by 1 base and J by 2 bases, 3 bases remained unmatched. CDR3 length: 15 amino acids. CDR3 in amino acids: CASSLDPGGQETQYF. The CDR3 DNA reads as TGTGCCAGCAGCTTAGATCCGGGGGGGCAAGAGACCCAGTACTTC. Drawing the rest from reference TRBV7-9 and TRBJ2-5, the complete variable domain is DTGVSQNPRHKITKRGQNVTFRCDPISEHNRLYWYRQTLGQGPEFLTYFQNEAQLEKSRLLSDRFSAERPKGSFSTLEIQRTEQGDSAMYLCASSLDPGGQETQYFGPGTRLLVL.

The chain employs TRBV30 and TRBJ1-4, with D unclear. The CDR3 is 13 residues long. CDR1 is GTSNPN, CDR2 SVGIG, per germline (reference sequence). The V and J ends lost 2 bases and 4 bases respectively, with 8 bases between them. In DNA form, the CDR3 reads TGTGCCTGGAGTCCCGGCCATAATGAAAAACTGTTTTTT. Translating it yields CAWSPGHNEKLFF.

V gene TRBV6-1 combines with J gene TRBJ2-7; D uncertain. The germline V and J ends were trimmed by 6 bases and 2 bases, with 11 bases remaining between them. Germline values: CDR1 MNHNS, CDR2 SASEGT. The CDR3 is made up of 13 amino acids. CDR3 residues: CASRKDGTYEQYF. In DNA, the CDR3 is TGTGCCAGCAGGAAGGACGGAACCTACGAGCAGTACTTC.

The CDR3 DNA follows: TGTGCCATCATTGACACTTCTAACTATGGCTACACCTTC. This gives the protein CAIIDTSNYGYTF. The rearrangement uses TRBV7-9 and TRBJ1-2; D not resolved. This CDR3 is 13 amino acids long. The germline V gene has CDR1 SEHNR and CDR2 FQNEAQ (reference sequence). V was clipped by 10 bases and J by 0 bases, with 12 bases between them.

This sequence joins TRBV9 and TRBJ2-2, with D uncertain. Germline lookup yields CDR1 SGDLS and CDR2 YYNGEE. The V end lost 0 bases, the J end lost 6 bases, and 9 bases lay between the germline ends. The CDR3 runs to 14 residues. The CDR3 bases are TGTGCCAGCAGCGTAGTAGTGGGGTCCGGGGAGCTGTTTTTT. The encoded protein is CASSVVVGSGELFF.

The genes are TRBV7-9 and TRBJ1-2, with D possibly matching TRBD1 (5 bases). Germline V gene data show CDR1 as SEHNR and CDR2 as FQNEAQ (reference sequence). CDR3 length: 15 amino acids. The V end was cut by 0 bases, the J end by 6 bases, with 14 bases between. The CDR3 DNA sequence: TGTGCCAGCAGCTTAGCGGGGGTTCTGGAGAATGGCTACACCTTC. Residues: CASSLAGVLENGYTF.

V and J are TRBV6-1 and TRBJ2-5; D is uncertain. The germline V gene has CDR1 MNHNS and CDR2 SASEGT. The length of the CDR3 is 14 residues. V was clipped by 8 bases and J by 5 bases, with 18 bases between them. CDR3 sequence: CASSFRRGGETQYF. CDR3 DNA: TGTGCCAGCTCCTTTCGACGTGGTGGGGAGACCCAGTACTTC.

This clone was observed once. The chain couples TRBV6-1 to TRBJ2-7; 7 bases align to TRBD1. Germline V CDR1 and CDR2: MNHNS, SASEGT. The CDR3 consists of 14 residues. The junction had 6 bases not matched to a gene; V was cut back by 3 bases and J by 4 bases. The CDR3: CASSEWGQKYEQYF. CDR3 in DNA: TGTGCCAGCAGTGAGTGGGGACAGAAGTACGAGCAGTACTTC.

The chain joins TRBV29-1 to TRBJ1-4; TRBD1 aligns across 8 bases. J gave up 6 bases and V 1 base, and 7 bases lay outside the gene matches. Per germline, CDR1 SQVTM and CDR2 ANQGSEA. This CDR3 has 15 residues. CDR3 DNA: TGCAGCGTTGAAGTCAGCCCAGGGGGCTATGAAAAACTGTTTTTT. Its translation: CSVEVSPGGYEKLFF.

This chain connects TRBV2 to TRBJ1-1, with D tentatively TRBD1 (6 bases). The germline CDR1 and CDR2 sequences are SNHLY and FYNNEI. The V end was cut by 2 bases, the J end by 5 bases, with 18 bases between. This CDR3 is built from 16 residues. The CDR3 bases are TGTGCCAGCAGTGAATGGGCAGGGGAGGAGGGTACTGAAGCTTTCTTT. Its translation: CASSEWAGEEGTEAFF.

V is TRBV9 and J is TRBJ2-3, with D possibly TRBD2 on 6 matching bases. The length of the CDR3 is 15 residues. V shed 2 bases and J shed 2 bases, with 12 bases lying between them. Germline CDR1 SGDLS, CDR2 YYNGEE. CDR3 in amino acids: CASSVEGLYTDTQYF. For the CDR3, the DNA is TGTGCCAGCAGCGTGGAGGGGCTTTACACAGATACGCAGTATTTT.

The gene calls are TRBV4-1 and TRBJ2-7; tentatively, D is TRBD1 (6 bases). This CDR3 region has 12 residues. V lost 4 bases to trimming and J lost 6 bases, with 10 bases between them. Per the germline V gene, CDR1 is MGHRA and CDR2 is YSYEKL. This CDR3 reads CASSPGVGEQYF. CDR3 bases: TGCGCCAGCAGCCCAGGGGTGGGCGAGCAGTACTTC.

For the CDR3, the DNA is TGTGCCAGCAGCGGCATGACAGAACACTATGGCTACACCTTC. Amino acid sequence: CASSGMTEHYGYTF. The chain joins TRBV13 to TRBJ1-2, with a weak D call TRBD1 (5 bases). The V end lost 5 bases, the J end lost 3 bases, and 13 bases lay between the germline ends. Germline V lookup: CDR1 PRHDT, CDR2 FYEKMQ (reference sequence). The CDR3 loop spans 14 amino acids.

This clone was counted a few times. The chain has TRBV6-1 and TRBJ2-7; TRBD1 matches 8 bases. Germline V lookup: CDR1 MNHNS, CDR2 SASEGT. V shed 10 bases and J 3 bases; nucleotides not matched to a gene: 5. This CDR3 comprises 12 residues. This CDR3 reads CATRQGRYEQYF. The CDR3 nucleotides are TGTGCCACCAGACAGGGGCGCTACGAGCAGTACTTC.

Written as DNA, the CDR3 is TGCGCCAGCAGCCAAGATCAATGGGGACTAGCGGGAGTCGAGCAGTACTTC. Protein product: CASSQDQWGLAGVEQYF. This chain connects TRBV4-1 to TRBJ2-7; 14 positions agree with TRBD2. Germline V CDR1 and CDR2: MGHRA, YSYEKL. The CDR3 has 17 residues. V lost 0 bases and J lost 6; bases outside the gene matches: 7.